This TCR beta chain was found in a study of blood T cell repertoires in COVID-19. Study-level information: Specimens from acute and convalescent COVID-19 originated in the United States, Italy and Spain.

Under the authors' procedure: Cell counts per sample came from amplifying reference gene primers. The data were produced by immunoSEQ multiplex PCR, yet TCRdb's version contains in-frame clones alone and is incomplete. The V and J calls and clone size were taken over from that table, and D and trimming were inferred from the DNA. The sample comprises roughly 130,000 clones, over 80% of which are singletons, and 1.5% to 2% rests with the top ten. The CDR3 is 13 amino acids. V was trimmed by 2 bases and J by 9 bases, leaving 11 bases between them. CDR1 is WNHNN, CDR2 SYGVQD, per germline (reference sequence). This clone was observed a single time.

This TCR came from a man in his 70s with acute or convalescent COVID-19. What was sequenced was peripheral blood. The chain recombines TRBV10-1 with TRBJ2-1; D is unresolved. CDR3 coding DNA: TGCGCCAGCAGTGAGGACCCCCGCGGTGAGCAGTTCTTC. Amino acid sequence: CASSEDPRGEQFF.